This TCR beta chain was retrieved from a study of Graves' ophthalmopathy and Graves' hyperthyroidism. Study observations and caveats: Discrimination between ophthalmopathy and stable hyperthyroidism by a 13-signature model showed about 89% sensitivity and about 84% specificity. The model forecast ophthalmopathy progression, reaching roughly 71% sensitivity and around 75% specificity. Most thyroid clonotypes expanded beyond 0.001 frequency were also found in blood.

Ophthalmopathy cases showed moderate-to-severe activity, scoring CAS ≥3 and NOSPECS ≥4, with duration under 3 months. On this clonotype itself: Its antigen is currently unknown.

The CDR3 covers 15 residues. Trimming removed 6 bases from V and 0 bases from J; junction bases left unmatched: 5. CDR1 MNHNS and CDR2 SASEGT come from the germline V gene. The authors amplified TCR beta CDR3 regions from RNA transcripts. HTBI primers were employed in first-round RT-PCR, then a second-round multiplex PCR followed. TCRdb processed the multiplex PCR reads anew with MiXCR; each CDR3 protein has one entry. The sample lists approximately 160,000 distinct CDR3 sequences, 30% to 45% seen once, with 8% to 10% in the top ten. The V call is TRBV6-1, the J call TRBJ1-5; 7 nucleotides match TRBD1. The sequencing input was peripheral blood. This sequence originates from a man between 25 and 39 years old with Graves' ophthalmopathy. The CDR3 coding sequence is TGTGCCAGCAGACTACAGGGGAGTAGCAATCAGCCCCAGCATTTT. It specifies CASRLQGSSNQPQHF.